This is a list of T cell receptor beta chains from one sample in a study of human T cells and chemical hapten exposure. TCRdb analysed the 5' RACE reads with MiXCR anew, one entry per CDR3 protein. The data show 95,000 to 120,000 distinct CDR3 sequences, with around 20% seen just once and 2.5% to 3.5% held by the top ten. All receptors derive from a human donor in good health. The CDR3 runs from the conserved cysteine through the conserved F or W. The order of the fields is V gene, clone size, J gene, D gene, CDR3 DNA, CDR3 protein. D genes are given only for firm matches. Only some rows state a clone size, as once, few, many or a class for expanded clones.

TRBV7-8,.,TRBJ2-1,.,TGTGCCAGCAGCCTCGCTAGTTTGGAATACAATGAGCAGTTCTTC,CASSLASLEYNEQFF
TRBV27,.,TRBJ2-2,.,TGTGCCAGCAGTTTAAGGGGTCCGAACACCGGGGAGCTGTTTTTT,CASSLRGPNTGELFF
TRBV2,few,TRBJ2-5,TRBD1,TGTGCCAGCAGTGAGGGACAGCAAGAGACCCAGTACTTC,CASSEGQQETQYF
TRBV25-1,.,TRBJ2-2,.,TGTGCCAGCAGTGATATCAGGAAGACGAACACCGGGGAGCTGTTTTTT,CASSDIRKTNTGELFF
TRBV28,.,TRBJ1-6,.,TGTGCCAGCAGGATGAATTCACCCCTCCACTTT,CASRMNSPLHF
TRBV4-1,.,TRBJ1-1,.,TGCGCCAGCAGCCAAGGCGCTGAAGCTTTCTTT,CASSQGAEAFF
TRBV7-3,.,TRBJ2-3,.,TGTGCCAGCAGCTTGATGGCAGGAGGGGGCACAGATACGCAGTATTTT,CASSLMAGGGTDTQYF
TRBV11-2,.,TRBJ1-5,.,TGTGCCAGCAGCTTAGAATGGAGGCAGCCCCAGCATTTT,CASSLEWRQPQHF
TRBV27,few,TRBJ2-7,TRBD1,TGTGCCAGCAGCCCCGGACAGGGGGTCCCTTACGAGCAGTACTTC,CASSPGQGVPYEQYF
TRBV9,.,TRBJ1-5,.,TGTGCCAGCAGCGTAGGAGGGGTAGGCAATCAGCCCCAGCATTTT,CASSVGGVGNQPQHF
TRBV20-1,.,TRBJ1-3,.,TGCAGTGCTAGAGAAGACATCAGCTCTGGAAACACCATATATTTT,CSAREDISSGNTIYF
TRBV5-1,many,TRBJ2-3,.,TGCGCCAGCAGCTTGGTAGCAGATACGCAGTATTTT,CASSLVADTQYF
TRBV5-1,few,TRBJ1-4,.,TGCGCCAGCAGCTTGGGGACAGTCTTTAATGAAAAACTGTTTTTT,CASSLGTVFNEKLFF
TRBV11-2,.,TRBJ2-1,.,TGTGCCAGCAGCTTAGGGGGTCTCAACCCTGACCTAATGAGCAGGTTCTTC,CASSLGGLNPDLMSRFF
TRBV5-4,.,TRBJ2-7,TRBD2,TGTGCCAGCAGCTTGGCGGGAGGCACCTACGGGCAGTACTTC,CASSLAGGTYGQYF
TRBV4-1,.,TRBJ2-3,TRBD1,TGCGCCAGCAGCCAACGGGACAGGGAGGCAGATACGCAGTATTTT,CASSQRDREADTQYF
TRBV12-3/TRBV12-4,many,TRBJ2-7,.,TGTGCCAGCAGTCCAGGGGTCGCGTACGAGCAGTACTTC,CASSPGVAYEQYF
TRBV6-5,.,TRBJ2-3,.,TGTGCCACGACCAGTTGGGCAGGGAGTACCGCTAGCACAGATACGCAGTATTTT,CATTSWAGSTASTDTQYF
TRBV30,.,TRBJ1-2,.,TGTGCCTGGAGGAGGCCGGAGGGCGCCTATGGCTACACCTTC,CAWRRPEGAYGYTF
TRBV29-1,few,TRBJ2-7,TRBD2,TGCAGCGCTGTAGCGGGCTTGGGTTACGAGCAGTACTTC,CSAVAGLGYEQYF
TRBV7-2,.,TRBJ2-1,.,TGTGCCAGCACCCCCGGGGCGGGGTACAATGAGCAGTTCTTC,CASTPGAGYNEQFF
TRBV28,few,TRBJ1-5,.,TGTGCCAGCAGTTTGGGGCAGGCGAGCAATCAGCCCCAGCATTTT,CASSLGQASNQPQHF
TRBV28,few,TRBJ2-7,TRBD1,TGTGCCAGCAGATCCTTCGACAGGGGTATCTACGAGCAGTACTTC,CASRSFDRGIYEQYF
TRBV6-2/TRBV6-3,many,TRBJ2-3,.,TGTGCCAGCAGTTACCGGCGGCAAAGCACAGATACGCAGTATTTT,CASSYRRQSTDTQYF
TRBV4-1,few,TRBJ2-7,.,TGCGCCAGCAGCCAAGTCCACTCCTACGAGCAGTACTTC,CASSQVHSYEQYF
TRBV30,few,TRBJ2-7,TRBD1,TGTGCCTGGAGTGTACTAGTGACAGGGGGTGAGCAGTACTTC,CAWSVLVTGGEQYF
TRBV2,.,TRBJ2-1,TRBD2,TGTGCCAGCATGCCGATCCCTTTCGCCGGGACTAGCGGATACAATGAGCAGTTCTTC,CASMPIPFAGTSGYNEQFF
TRBV20-1,.,TRBJ1-2,TRBD1,TGCAGTGCTAGCGGGACAGCCGCCAACTATGGCTACACCTTC,CSASGTAANYGYTF
TRBV2,.,TRBJ2-3,.,TGTGCCAGCAGTGGGCGGGGCCAATCCACTTTCACAGATACGCAGTATTTT,CASSGRGQSTFTDTQYF
TRBV7-2,.,TRBJ2-7,.,TGTGCCAGCAGCCCGCCGGGCAGATCCTACGAGCAGTACTTC,CASSPPGRSYEQYF
TRBV29-1,few,TRBJ1-1,.,TGCAGCGTTGTACGGGGAATGAACACTGAAGCTTTCTTT,CSVVRGMNTEAFF
TRBV5-1,few,TRBJ2-5,.,TGCGCCAGCAGCTTAAGTACAGGGAAAGAGACCCAGTACTTC,CASSLSTGKETQYF
TRBV7-8,few,TRBJ2-7,TRBD2,TGTGCCAGCAGCCACCTAGCGGGAGCGGGGGAGCAGTACTTC,CASSHLAGAGEQYF
TRBV28,few,TRBJ2-7,.,TGTGCCAGCACCGACGGGACGGTGCCCGAGCAGTACTTC,CASTDGTVPEQYF